This is a list of T cell receptor beta chains from one sample in a study of shared clonotypes between healthy human individuals. Assay: immunoSEQ multiplex PCR; the TCRdb copy retains only in-frame clones and omits some. This table has a few hundred thousand clones, less than 80% appearing once. Sequences were obtained from PBMCs. These receptors came from a woman aged 40 to 50 in good health. Some clones in this sample may be carry-over from other donors' samples. CDR3s include the opening cysteine and the closing phenylalanine or tryptophan. The D gene is left open where the match is weak. Not every row has a clone size; where given, it reads once, few, many or a size class.

TRBJ1-3	-	TRBD1	TRBV5-6	CASGSQGELGNTIYF	TGTGCCAGCGGTTCACAGGGGGAACTTGGAAACACCATATATTTT
TRBJ2-1	-	TRBD2	TRBV29-1	CSVEEEGTSGYNEQFF	TGCAGCGTTGAAGAAGAGGGGACTAGCGGATACAATGAGCAGTTCTTC
TRBJ2-1	-	-	TRBV27	CASSLTGGTNNEQFF	TGTGCCAGCAGTTTAACTGGGGGGACAAACAATGAGCAGTTCTTC
TRBJ1-3	-	-	TRBV28	CASSLWGPYSGNTIYF	TGTGCCAGCAGTTTGTGGGGGCCTTACTCTGGAAACACCATATATTTT
TRBJ2-7	-	-	TRBV20-1	CSATSTYEQYF	TGCAGTGCTACTAGCACCTACGAGCAGTACTTC
TRBJ1-1	-	TRBD1	TRBV2	CASSEADRAEAFF	TGTGCCAGCAGTGAAGCCGACAGGGCTGAAGCTTTCTTT
TRBJ1-4	-	-	TRBV6-1	CASSEVGVLRRNEKLFF	TGTGCCAGCAGTGAAGTAGGGGTCCTGCGGAGAAATGAAAAACTGTTTTTT
TRBJ2-2	once	TRBD2	TRBV29-1	CSVARTSAYTGELFF	TGCAGCGTGGCCCGGACTAGCGCGTACACCGGGGAGCTGTTTTTT
TRBJ1-1	-	-	TRBV28	CASSFTENTEAFF	TGTGCCAGCAGTTTCACAGAAAACACTGAAGCTTTCTTT
TRBJ1-5	-	-	TRBV15	CATSLTGGNQPQHF	TGTGCCACCAGCCTGACAGGCGGCAATCAGCCCCAGCATTTT
TRBJ2-7	-	TRBD1	TRBV7-3	CASSLTGTGFEQYF	TGTGCCAGCAGCTTAACCGGGACAGGGTTCGAGCAGTACTTC
TRBJ1-2	-	-	TRBV5-1	CASSLLGGPNYGYTF	TGCGCCAGCAGCTTGTTAGGGGGTCCTAACTATGGCTACACCTTC
TRBJ2-7	-	TRBD2	TRBV4-3	CASSQEGGASGAYEQYF	TGCGCCAGCAGCCAAGAGGGGGGTGCTAGCGGAGCCTACGAGCAGTACTTC
TRBJ2-1	-	-	TRBV5-1	CASSLPGRYYNEQFF	TGCGCCAGCAGCCTCCCGGGACGGTACTACAATGAGCAGTTCTTC
TRBJ1-1	-	-	TRBV28	CASSLDGYTEAFF	TGTGCCAGCAGTTTAGACGGTTACACTGAAGCTTTCTTT
TRBJ2-1	-	TRBD2	TRBV7-7	CASSFPTSGSWDEQFF	TGTGCTAGCAGCTTCCCGACTAGCGGGAGTTGGGATGAGCAGTTCTTC
TRBJ2-1	-	-	TRBV4-3	CASSPQHRPKSLAYNEQFF	TGCGCCAGCAGCCCTCAGCACCGCCCTAAATCCCTAGCCTACAATGAGCAGTTCTTC
TRBJ2-1	-	TRBD2	TRBV28	CASSSTLTSGRYDEQFF	TGTGCCAGCAGTTCAACCCTCACTAGCGGGAGATATGATGAGCAGTTCTTC
TRBJ1-6	-	-	TRBV2	CASSERNMGQYNSPLHF	TGTGCCAGCAGTGAAAGGAATATGGGGCAGTATAATTCACCCCTCCACTTT
TRBJ1-3	-	-	TRBV13	CASGAGLGNTIYF	TGTGCCAGCGGGGCGGGGCTCGGAAACACCATATATTTT
TRBJ2-7	once	-	TRBV30	CAWSKEGPYEQYF	TGTGCCTGGAGTAAGGAGGGCCCCTACGAGCAGTACTTC
TRBJ1-1	once	-	TRBV4-3	CASSQGARGRGEAFF	TGCGCCAGCAGCCAAGGAGCGAGGGGAAGGGGTGAAGCTTTCTTT
TRBJ1-1	once	-	TRBV15	CATSRDMGNTEAFF	TGTGCCACCAGCAGAGATATGGGGAACACTGAAGCTTTCTTT
TRBJ1-4	few	-	TRBV5-6	CASSSFGVDNEKLFF	TGTGCCAGCAGCTCCTTCGGGGTGGATAATGAAAAACTGTTTTTT
TRBJ2-1	-	-	TRBV29-1	CSVDAARDYNEQFF	TGCAGCGTTGATGCCGCCAGGGACTACAATGAGCAGTTCTTC
TRBJ1-2	once	TRBD1	TRBV19	CASSIRGRLDYGYTF	TGTGCCAGTAGTATAAGGGGGCGCCTCGACTATGGCTACACCTTC
TRBJ2-3	-	-	TRBV2	CASSDQRADTQYF	TGTGCCAGCAGTGATCAGAGGGCGGATACGCAGTATTTT
TRBJ2-5	-	-	TRBV7-2	CASSPRTNSAETQYF	TGTGCCAGCAGCCCGAGGACTAATTCAGCAGAGACCCAGTACTTC